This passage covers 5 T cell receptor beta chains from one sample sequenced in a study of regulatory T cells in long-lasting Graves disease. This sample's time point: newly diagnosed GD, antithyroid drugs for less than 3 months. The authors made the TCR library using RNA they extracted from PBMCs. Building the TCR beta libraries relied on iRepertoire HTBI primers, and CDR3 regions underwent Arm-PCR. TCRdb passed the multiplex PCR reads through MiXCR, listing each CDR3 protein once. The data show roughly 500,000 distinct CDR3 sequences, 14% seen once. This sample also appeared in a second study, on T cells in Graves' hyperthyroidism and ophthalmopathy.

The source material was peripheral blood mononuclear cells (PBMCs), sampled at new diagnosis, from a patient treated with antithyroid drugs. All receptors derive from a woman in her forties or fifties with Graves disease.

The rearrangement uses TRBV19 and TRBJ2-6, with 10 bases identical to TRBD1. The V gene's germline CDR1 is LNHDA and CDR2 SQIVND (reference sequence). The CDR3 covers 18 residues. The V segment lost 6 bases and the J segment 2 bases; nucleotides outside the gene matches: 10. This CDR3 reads CASRQWGQGSPGANVLTF. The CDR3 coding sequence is TGTGCCAGTAGGCAATGGGGACAGGGGAGCCCTGGGGCCAACGTCCTGACTTTC.

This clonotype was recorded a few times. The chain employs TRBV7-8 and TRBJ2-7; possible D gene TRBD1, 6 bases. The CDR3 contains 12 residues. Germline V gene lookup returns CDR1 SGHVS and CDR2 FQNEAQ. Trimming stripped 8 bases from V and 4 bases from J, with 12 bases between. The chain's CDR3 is CASVQGGYEQYF. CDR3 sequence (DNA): TGTGCCAGCGTACAGGGTGGGTACGAGCAGTACTTC.

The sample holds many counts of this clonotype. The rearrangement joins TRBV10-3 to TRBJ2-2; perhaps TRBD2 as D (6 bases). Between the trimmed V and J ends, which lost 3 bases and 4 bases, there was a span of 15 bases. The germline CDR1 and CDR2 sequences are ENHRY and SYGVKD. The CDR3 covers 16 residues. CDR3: CAISDPGSISTGELFF. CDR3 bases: TGTGCCATCAGTGATCCCGGGAGCATCAGCACCGGGGAGCTGTTTTTT.

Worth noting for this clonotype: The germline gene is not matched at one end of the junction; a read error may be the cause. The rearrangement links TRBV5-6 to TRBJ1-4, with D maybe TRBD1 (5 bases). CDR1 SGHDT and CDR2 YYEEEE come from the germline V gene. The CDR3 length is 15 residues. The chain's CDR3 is CASSLVGTAKENLFF. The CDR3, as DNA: TGTGCCAGCAGCTTGGTCGGGACCGCTAAGGAAAATCTGTTTTTT.

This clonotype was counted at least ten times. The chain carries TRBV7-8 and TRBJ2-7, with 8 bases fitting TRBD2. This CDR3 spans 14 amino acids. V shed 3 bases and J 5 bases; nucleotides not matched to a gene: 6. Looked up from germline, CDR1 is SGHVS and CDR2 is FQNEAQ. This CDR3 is CASSLGLDGDEQYF. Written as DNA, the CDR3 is TGTGCCAGCAGCTTGGGACTAGATGGGGACGAGCAGTACTTC.